The next 26 T cell receptor beta chains were all read from a single sample in a study of T cells after yellow fever vaccination (dated by TCRdb to about 2019). Libraries were built with 5' RACE. TCRdb records Illumina NovaSeq 6000 as the sequencer. TCRdb ran its own pipeline on the public reads, namely fastp trimming at Q25 and MiXCR clone calling, and kept in-frame beta chains. Each record represents a unique CDR3 protein, reported with the most common genes and DNA among its rows. The sample table shows some 320,000 distinct CDR3 sequences, and roughly 10% are seen once. The ten largest clonotypes hold 3% to 3.5% of the sample. The treatment or condition label, as the study defines it: live attenuated yellow fever vaccine strain. The sample in question was CD4+ T cells sorted from PBMCs, obtained 45 days after the yellow fever booster vaccination. These receptors were collected from a man between 18 and 29 years old who received the YFV17D yellow fever vaccine.

This clonotype was counted at least ten times. This chain links TRBV7-9 with TRBJ2-2; a possible D gene is TRBD1 (5 bases). Trimming removed 4 bases at V and 6 bases at J, with 12 bases between. CDR1 SEHNR and CDR2 FQNEAQ come from the germline V gene (reference sequence). This CDR3 has 14 amino acids. CDR3 in DNA: TGTGCCAGCAGCTCCCAGGGCGGACCCGGGGAGCTGTTTTTT. This encodes CASSSQGGPGELFF.

This chain joins TRBV6-6 and TRBJ2-5; possible D gene TRBD2, 5 bases. The germline V gene encodes CDR1 MNHNY and CDR2 SVGAGI (reference sequence). Trimming shortened V by 4 bases and J by 5 bases, and 17 bases separated the two germline ends. CDR3 length: 15 amino acids. CDR3 in DNA: TGTGCCAGCAGTTTGCAGGACTCAAGGGTCGAGACCCAGTACTTC. It specifies CASSLQDSRVETQYF.

There are many counts of this clonotype. The rearrangement uses TRBV10-3 and TRBJ1-1; no clear D gene. The CDR3 runs 14 residues. V was cut by 10 bases and J by 6 bases, with 21 bases left in between. Germline V gene sequence: CDR1 ENHRY, CDR2 SYGVKD. The DNA for the CDR3 is TGTGCCACCAAAGGCCGGAGCGGCGTCCCTGAAGCTTTCTTT. Its translation: CATKGRSGVPEAFF.

The chain is built from TRBV9 and TRBJ2-2; D gene uncertain. Germline CDR1 SGDLS, CDR2 YYNGEE. This CDR3 is built from 16 residues. Trimming removed 2 bases from V and 2 bases from J, with 13 bases in between. The chain's CDR3 is CASSVSSAANTGELFF. CDR3 bases: TGTGCCAGCAGCGTTTCGTCGGCGGCCAACACCGGGGAGCTGTTTTTT.

This rearrangement joins TRBV10-3 to TRBJ1-2; D might be TRBD1 (5 bases). Deletions cut 6 bases from V and 7 bases from J, with 15 bases between. CDR1 is ENHRY, CDR2 SYGVKD, per germline. CDR3 size: 13 residues. The CDR3 spells CAIRGQNSGGYTF. The CDR3, as DNA: TGTGCCATCAGGGGGCAGAATTCGGGTGGCTACACCTTC.

The CDR3, as DNA: TGTGCCAGCAGCGTCGACAGGGCCTCCGCCGGCTACACCTTC. This translates into CASSVDRASAGYTF. The chain recombines TRBV7-2 with TRBJ1-2; 7 positions agree with TRBD1. Per germline, CDR1 SGHTA and CDR2 FQGNSA. With 5 bases clipped from V and 8 bases from J, the junction kept 11 bases outside the gene matches. This CDR3 is built from 14 residues.

This clonotype occurred many times. This chain connects TRBV20-1 to TRBJ2-5, with 11 bases aligning to TRBD2. Germline V gene data show CDR1 as DFQATT and CDR2 as SNEGSKA (reference sequence). Unmatched junction bases numbered 3, after V lost 4 bases and J lost 5 bases. CDR3 size: 13 residues. The CDR3 nucleotides read TGCAGTGCTACAATAGCGGGGGGGGAGACCCAGTACTTC. This gives the protein CSATIAGGETQYF.

The table lists this clonotype with a few counts. This chain connects TRBV6-2 or TRBV6-3 to TRBJ2-5; D could derive from TRBD1 or TRBD2 (5 bases each). The V end lost 5 bases, the J end lost 5 bases, and 15 bases lay between the germline ends. The length of the CDR3 is 14 residues. CDR1 is MNHEY and CDR2 is SVGEGT in the germline V gene. CDR3 nucleotides: TGTGCCAGCAGTGCCGGGACGCGGCGGGAGACCCAGTACTTC. Amino acid sequence: CASSAGTRRETQYF.

In this sample, this clonotype turned up many times. J is TRBJ1-1 and V is TRBV20-1, with TRBD1 as a possible D gene (5 bases). This CDR3 comprises 16 residues. V was clipped by 0 bases and J by 4 bases, with 18 bases between them. Germline CDR1 and CDR2: DFQATT and SNEGSKA (reference sequence). The CDR3 DNA sequence: TGCAGTGCTAGAGATATCGGACGGCCGGGGGGCACTGAAGCTTTCTTT. This gives the protein CSARDIGRPGGTEAFF.

V usage is TRBV7-2 and J usage is TRBJ2-5, with D possibly matching TRBD1 (6 bases). This CDR3 contains 15 residues. Trimming took off 5 bases at V and 0 bases at J, with 13 bases between the two ends. CDR1 SGHTA and CDR2 FQGNSA come from the germline V gene. The CDR3: CASSRGGPYQETQYF. CDR3 in DNA: TGTGCCAGCAGCCGAGGGGGACCATACCAAGAGACCCAGTACTTC.

This clonotype was counted only a few times. The V gene is TRBV27, the J gene TRBJ2-5, with D tentatively TRBD1 (6 bases). The germline V and J ends were trimmed by 2 bases and 1 base, with 14 bases remaining between them. This CDR3 comprises 16 residues. CDR1 and CDR2 (germline): MNHEY, SMNVEV (reference sequence). CDR3 in amino acids: CASSLTGRGPQETQYF. DNA for the CDR3: TGTGCCAGCAGTTTAACCGGCAGGGGCCCCCAAGAGACCCAGTACTTC.

The chain combines TRBV10-3 with TRBJ2-7; 7 nucleotides agree with TRBD2. Looked up from germline, CDR1 is ENHRY and CDR2 is SYGVKD. This CDR3 region has 12 residues. J was trimmed by 1 base and V by 8 bases; bases with no gene match: 2. CDR3 sequence (DNA): TGTGCCATCCGGGGAGGGTCCTACGAGCAGTACTTC. Translation gives CAIRGGSYEQYF.

This clonotype was detected only a few times. J is TRBJ2-3 and V is TRBV14, with 8 positions matching TRBD2. Per germline, CDR1 SGHDN and CDR2 FVKESK. The trim removed 1 base at V and 5 bases at J, leaving 2 bases unmatched. This CDR3 is 14 amino acids long. CDR3: CASSQGTSGDTQYF. The CDR3, as DNA: TGTGCCAGCAGCCAAGGCACTAGCGGAGATACGCAGTATTTT.

The gene calls are TRBV29-1 and TRBJ2-6; no clear D. Germline V CDR1 and CDR2: SQVTM, ANQGSEA. Between the trimmed V and J ends, which lost 8 bases and 1 base, there was a span of 6 bases. The CDR3 contains 12 residues. The DNA of the CDR3 is TGCAGCCCCACTTCTGGGGCCAACGTCCTGACTTTC. Its protein is CSPTSGANVLTF.

V and J are TRBV10-3 and TRBJ2-3; D is perhaps TRBD2 (6 bases). CDR1 and CDR2 from the germline V gene are ENHRY and SYGVKD. This CDR3 has 13 amino acids. The V end lost 9 bases, the J end lost 2 bases, and 12 bases lay between the germline ends. The CDR3 DNA is TGTGCCATGGTGGGCGGGGTCACAGATACGCAGTATTTT. Its translation: CAMVGGVTDTQYF.

In its sample, this clonotype was seen many times. This chain uses TRBV29-1 with TRBJ1-4; the D is unclear. Trimming shortened V by 7 bases and J by 11 bases, and 17 bases separated the two germline ends. Germline-derived CDR1 and CDR2 are SQVTM and ANQGSEA. This CDR3 contains 12 residues. CDR3 bases: TGCAGCGCAGGAGAAAATATAGGGAAACTGTTTTTT. Its translation: CSAGENIGKLFF.

V gene TRBV7-2 combines with J gene TRBJ2-5; 7 bases map to TRBD2. Trimming took 6 bases from V and 5 from J; bases not matched to a gene: 6. Germline CDR1 and CDR2: SGHTA and FQGNSA. This CDR3 contains 13 residues. Here the CDR3 DNA reads TGTGCCAGCAGAGCGACTAGCCGCGAGACCCAGTACTTC. Translated: CASRATSRETQYF.

J is TRBJ2-7 and V is TRBV5-1; D perhaps matches TRBD1 (6 bases). The CDR3 length is 13 residues. Germline V lookup: CDR1 SGHRS, CDR2 YFSETQ. With 2 bases removed from V and 6 bases from J, the gap between germline ends came to 12 bases. This CDR3 reads CASSLLQGPEQYF. CDR3 nucleotides: TGCGCCAGCAGCTTATTACAGGGACCCGAGCAGTACTTC. Combining the CDR3 with reference TRBV5-1 and TRBJ2-7 gives the whole variable domain KAGVTQTPRYLIKTRGQQVTLSCSPISGHRSVSWYQQTPGQGLQFLFEYFSETQRNKGNFPGRFSGRQFSNSRSEMNVSTLELGDSALYLCASSLLQGPEQYFGPGTRLTVT.

This clonotype was seen at least ten times. The rearrangement uses TRBV5-6 and TRBJ2-3, with 10 bases matching TRBD1. Trimming cost V 4 bases and J 6 bases; bases outside gene matches: 11. The CDR3 extends over 16 amino acids. Looked up from germline, CDR1 is SGHDT and CDR2 is YYEEEE. As DNA, the CDR3 is TGTGCCAGCAGCGACCGGGACAGGGGAGAGTCCGATACGCAGTATTTT. Translation: CASSDRDRGESDTQYF.

This clonotype was counted between two and nine times. The chain joins TRBV20-1 to TRBJ2-5; possible D gene TRBD2, 5 bases. Trimming cost V 3 bases and J 7 bases, with 9 bases left between them. The germline V gene has CDR1 DFQATT and CDR2 SNEGSKA (reference sequence). The CDR3 sequence is 11 residues long. The DNA for the CDR3 is TGCAGTGCTAGCGGGATGGGGACCCAGTACTTC. Protein sequence: CSASGMGTQYF.

This clonotype was counted a few times. The chain carries TRBV6-2 or TRBV6-3 and TRBJ2-3; 10 bases are shared with TRBD2. Germline V CDR1 and CDR2: MNHEY, SVGEGT. Trimming removed 6 bases from V and 3 bases from J; junction bases left unmatched: 6. CDR3 length: 15 amino acids. This CDR3 reads CASRTGTSATDTQYF. DNA of the CDR3: TGTGCCAGCAGGACCGGGACTAGCGCGACAGATACGCAGTATTTT.

This clonotype occurred a few times. The chain uses TRBV6-5 and TRBJ1-1; D gene unclear. CDR1 is MNHEY, CDR2 SVGAGI, per germline. CDR3 length: 13 residues. The germline V and J ends were trimmed by 9 bases and 4 bases, with 15 bases remaining between them. The CDR3 coding sequence is TGTGCCAGTCGAAGGCTATTGGGCACTGAAGCTTTCTTT. The encoded protein is CASRRLLGTEAFF.

This clonotype was observed many times. This rearrangement joins TRBV18 to TRBJ2-4, with unresolved D. Germline-derived CDR1 and CDR2 are KGHSH and LQKENI. This CDR3 comprises 14 residues. V was shortened by 6 bases and J by 2 bases, with 11 bases between the two germline ends. In nucleotides, the CDR3 is TGTGCCAGCTCCCGGCCGGTGTCCAAAAACATTCAGTACTTC. This gives the protein CASSRPVSKNIQYF.

V is TRBV28 and J is TRBJ1-2, with D perhaps TRBD1 (5 bases). V was shortened by 5 bases and J by 3 bases, with 13 bases between the two germline ends. This CDR3 is 14 amino acids long. Germline V gives CDR1 MDHEN, CDR2 SYDVKM. The CDR3 protein is CASSRGDFDYGYTF. The CDR3 DNA reads TGTGCCAGCAGTCGAGGGGATTTTGACTATGGCTACACCTTC.

This clonotype appeared many times. The V and J genes are TRBV5-1 and TRBJ1-2; D uncertain. The CDR3 totals 13 residues. The V end was cut by 0 bases, the J end by 1 base, with 4 bases between. From germline, CDR1 is SGHRS and CDR2 YFSETQ. CDR3 amino acids: CASSLDNNYGYTF. Here the CDR3 DNA reads TGCGCCAGCAGCTTGGACAATAACTATGGCTACACCTTC.

The genes are TRBV12-3 or TRBV12-4 and TRBJ2-3; 11 nucleotides align to TRBD2. V trimming: 2 bases; J trimming: 1 base; junction bases outside the gene matches: 2. The CDR3 has 16 amino acids. The chain's CDR3 is CASSLPSGGRTDTQYF. The CDR3 nucleotides read TGTGCCAGCAGTTTACCTAGCGGGGGGCGCACAGATACGCAGTATTTT.